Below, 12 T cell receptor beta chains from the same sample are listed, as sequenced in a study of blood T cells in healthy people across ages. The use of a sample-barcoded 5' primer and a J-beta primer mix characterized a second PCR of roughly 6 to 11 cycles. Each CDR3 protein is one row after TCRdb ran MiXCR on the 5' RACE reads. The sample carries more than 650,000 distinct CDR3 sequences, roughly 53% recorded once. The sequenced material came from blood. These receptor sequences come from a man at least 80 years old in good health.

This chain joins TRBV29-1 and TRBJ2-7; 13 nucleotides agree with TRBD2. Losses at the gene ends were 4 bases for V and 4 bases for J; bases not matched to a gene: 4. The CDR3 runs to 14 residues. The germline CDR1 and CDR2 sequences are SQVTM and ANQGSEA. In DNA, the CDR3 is TGCAGCGTTGGGGGACTAGCGGGATCTTACGAGCAGTACTTC. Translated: CSVGGLAGSYEQYF.

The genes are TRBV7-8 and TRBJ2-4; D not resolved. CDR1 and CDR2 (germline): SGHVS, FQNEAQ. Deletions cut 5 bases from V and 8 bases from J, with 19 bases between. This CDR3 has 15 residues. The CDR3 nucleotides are TGTGCCAGCAGCCCCGGCCGCGTCCGATTGCACATTCAGTACTTC. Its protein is CASSPGRVRLHIQYF.

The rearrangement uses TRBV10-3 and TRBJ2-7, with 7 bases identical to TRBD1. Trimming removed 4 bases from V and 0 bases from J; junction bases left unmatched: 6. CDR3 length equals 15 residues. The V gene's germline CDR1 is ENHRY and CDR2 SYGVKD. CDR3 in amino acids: CAISAGTADSYEQYF. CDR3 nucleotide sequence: TGTGCCATCAGTGCCGGGACAGCCGACTCCTACGAGCAGTACTTC.

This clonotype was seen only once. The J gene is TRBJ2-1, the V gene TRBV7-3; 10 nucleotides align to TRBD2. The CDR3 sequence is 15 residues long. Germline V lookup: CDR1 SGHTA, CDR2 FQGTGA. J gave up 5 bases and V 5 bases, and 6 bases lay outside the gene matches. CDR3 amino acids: CASSPGTSANNEQFF. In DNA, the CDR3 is TGTGCCAGCAGCCCCGGGACTAGCGCTAACAATGAGCAGTTCTTC.

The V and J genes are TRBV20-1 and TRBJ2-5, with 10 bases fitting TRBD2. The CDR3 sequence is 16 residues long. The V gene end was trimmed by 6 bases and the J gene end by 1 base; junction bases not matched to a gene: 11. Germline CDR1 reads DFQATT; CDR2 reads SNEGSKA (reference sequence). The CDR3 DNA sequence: TGCAGTGCCGAAGCGATGCTAGCGGGAGCCCAAGAGACCCAGTACTTC. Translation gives CSAEAMLAGAQETQYF.

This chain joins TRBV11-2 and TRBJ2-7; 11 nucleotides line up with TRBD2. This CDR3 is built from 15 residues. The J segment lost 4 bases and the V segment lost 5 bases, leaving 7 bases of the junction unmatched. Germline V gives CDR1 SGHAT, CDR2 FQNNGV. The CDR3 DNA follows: TGTGCCAGCAGCGCCCGACTAGCGGGAACGTACGAGCAGTACTTC. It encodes CASSARLAGTYEQYF.

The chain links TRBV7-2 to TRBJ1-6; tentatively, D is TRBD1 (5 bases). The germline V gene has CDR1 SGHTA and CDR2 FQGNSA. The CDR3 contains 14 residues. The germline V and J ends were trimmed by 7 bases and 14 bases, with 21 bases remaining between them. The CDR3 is CASKGSRVPAALHF. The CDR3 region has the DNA TGTGCCAGCAAGGGGAGCAGGGTCCCGGCGGCCCTCCACTTT.

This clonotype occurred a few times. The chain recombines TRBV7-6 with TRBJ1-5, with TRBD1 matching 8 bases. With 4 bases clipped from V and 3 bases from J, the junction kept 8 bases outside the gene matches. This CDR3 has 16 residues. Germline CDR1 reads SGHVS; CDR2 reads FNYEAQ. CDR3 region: CASSYRSDRDNQPQHF. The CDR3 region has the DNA TGTGCCAGCAGCTACCGATCGGACAGGGACAATCAGCCCCAGCATTTT.

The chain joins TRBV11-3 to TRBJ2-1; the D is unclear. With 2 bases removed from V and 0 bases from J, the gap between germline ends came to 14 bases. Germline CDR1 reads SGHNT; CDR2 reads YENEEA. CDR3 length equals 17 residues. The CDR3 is CASSLLPGPSSYNEQFF. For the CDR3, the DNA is TGTGCCAGCAGCTTACTCCCCGGGCCCAGCTCCTACAATGAGCAGTTCTTC. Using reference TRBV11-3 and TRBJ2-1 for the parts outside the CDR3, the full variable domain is EAGVVQSPRYKIIEKKQPVAFWCNPISGHNTLYWYLQNLGQGPELLIRYENEEAVDDSQLPKDRFSAERLKGVDSTLKIQPAELGDSAVYLCASSLLPGPSSYNEQFFGPGTRLTVL.

DNA for the CDR3: TGCGCCAGCAGCAGGACTAGCGGGAGGTGGAATGAGCAGTTCTTC. Its protein product is CASSRTSGRWNEQFF. The chain links TRBV5-1 to TRBJ2-1; 14 nucleotides line up with TRBD2. V was pared by 4 bases and J by 7 bases, with 4 bases of the junction left unmatched. The V gene's germline CDR1 is SGHRS and CDR2 YFSETQ. The CDR3 consists of 15 residues.

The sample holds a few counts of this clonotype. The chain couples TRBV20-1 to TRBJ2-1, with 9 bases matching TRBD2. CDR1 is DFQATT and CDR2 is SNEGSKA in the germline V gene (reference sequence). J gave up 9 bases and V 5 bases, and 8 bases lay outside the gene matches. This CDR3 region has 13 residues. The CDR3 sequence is CSALGLAGSEQFF. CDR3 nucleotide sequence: TGCAGTGCTCTCGGGCTAGCGGGATCTGAGCAGTTCTTC.

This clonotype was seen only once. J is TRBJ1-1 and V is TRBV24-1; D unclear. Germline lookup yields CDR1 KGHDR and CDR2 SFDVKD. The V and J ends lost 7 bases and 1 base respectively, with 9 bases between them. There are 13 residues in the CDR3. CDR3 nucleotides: TGTGCCACCAGGGAGAGGGAGAACACTGAAGCTTTCTTT. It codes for CATRERENTEAFF.